This T cell receptor beta chain was sequenced in a study of blood T cells in healthy people across ages. Using a J-beta primer mix together with a sample-barcoded 5' primer, a second PCR was run for roughly 6 to 12 cycles. TCRdb re-derived calls from the 5' RACE reads in MiXCR, one entry per CDR3 protein. This table has 1 million or so distinct CDR3 sequences, around 27% appearing once. Germline V CDR1 and CDR2: KGHDR, SFDVKD. Trimming removed 9 bases at V and 3 bases at J, with 17 bases between. The CDR3 has 15 amino acids. The same sample was also studied in work on T cells of mothers and their children.

This receptor was taken from a girl aged 2-9 years in good health. Sequenced material: blood. The chain couples TRBV24-1 to TRBJ2-1, with D unresolved. The CDR3 coding sequence is TGTGCCACCGTCGTATTTGCCCTCATCTACAATGAGCAGTTCTTC. It encodes CATVVFALIYNEQFF.